Listed below are T cell receptor beta chains from one sample, sequenced in a study of glioma-infiltrating T cells after dendritic cell vaccination. Sequencing used immunoSEQ multiplex PCR; TCRdb keeps in-frame clones, though not all of them. The sample holds fewer than 50,000 clones; approximately 82% are singletons and the top ten take about 8%. Specimen: blood, collected before dendritic cell vaccination. Every receptor here comes from a human donor with glioblastoma. Each CDR3 is given with its conserved first and last residue. D genes are given only for firm matches. Where a row states a size, it is once, few, many or the class of an expanded clone; other rows omit it.

d_call j_call clone_size v_call cdr3_aa cdr3_nt
TRBD2 TRBJ2-5 once TRBV5-1 CASSSARLGLAGETQYF TGCGCCAGCAGCTCGGCACGGTTAGGACTAGCCGGAGAGACCCAGTACTTC
- TRBJ2-7 - TRBV10-1 CASRACGGDYEQYF TGCGCCAGCAGGGCCTGCGGGGGCGACTACGAGCAGTACTTC
- TRBJ2-3 - TRBV7-9 CASGGFGTDTQYF TGTGCCAGCGGGGGGTTTGGCACAGATACGCAGTATTTT
- TRBJ2-7 - TRBV9 CASSVGQAAGEQYF TGTGCCAGCAGCGTAGGTCAGGCCGCGGGGGAGCAGTACTTC
- TRBJ2-7 - TRBV30 CAWSPDRYEQYF TGTGCCTGGAGTCCCGACAGGTACGAGCAGTACTTC
- TRBJ2-7 - TRBV4-1 CASSPGEGYYEQYF TGCGCCAGCAGCCCCGGGGAAGGGTACTACGAGCAGTACTTC
TRBD2 TRBJ2-5 once TRBV11-3 CASSTRTSGGETQYF TGTGCCAGCAGCACCCGGACTAGCGGGGGGGAGACCCAGTACTTC
TRBD1 TRBJ2-7 - TRBV5-1 CASSNRGDYERQYF TGCGCCAGCAGCAACAGGGGGGATTACGAGCGGCAGTACTTC
TRBD1 TRBJ1-3 - TRBV9 CASAMTGGLGNTIYF TGTGCCAGCGCCATGACAGGGGGCTTGGGAAACACCATATATTTT
- TRBJ1-4 - TRBV2 CASSIRGNTNEKLFF TGTGCCAGCAGTATAAGGGGCAACACTAATGAAAAACTGTTTTTT